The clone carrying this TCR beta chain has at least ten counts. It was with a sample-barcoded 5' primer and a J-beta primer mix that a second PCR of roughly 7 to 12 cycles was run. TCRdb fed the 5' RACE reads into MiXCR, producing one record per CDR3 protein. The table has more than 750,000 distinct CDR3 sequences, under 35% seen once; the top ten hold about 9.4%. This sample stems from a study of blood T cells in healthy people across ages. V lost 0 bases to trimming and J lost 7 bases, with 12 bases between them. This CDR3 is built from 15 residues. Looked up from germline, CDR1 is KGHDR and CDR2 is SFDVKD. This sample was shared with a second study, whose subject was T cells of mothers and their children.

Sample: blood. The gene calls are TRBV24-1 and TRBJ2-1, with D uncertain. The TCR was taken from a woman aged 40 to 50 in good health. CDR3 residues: CATSDLATLRNEQFF. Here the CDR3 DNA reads TGTGCCACCAGTGATTTGGCGACTCTGAGGAATGAGCAGTTCTTC.